This passage covers 22 T cell receptor beta chains from one sample sequenced in a study of identifying expanded T cells in peripheral blood. The method was immunoSEQ multiplex PCR; TCRdb's version includes in-frame clones alone and lacks a portion of them. The repertoire consists of around 85,000 clones, with around 90% occurring once and the leading ten covering over 15%. Sequenced sample: blood. The source is a person between 18 and 69 years old in good health.

This clone was recorded many times. J is TRBJ2-4 and V is TRBV1; the DNA was not used to check the table's D call, TRBD2. TRBV1 is noted as a pseudogene. The length of the CDR3 is 16 residues. The CDR3 bases are TGCACCAGCAGCCAAGATAAGGAGTTCGGAGGTGGCCTTCAGTACTTC. Translation gives CTSSQDKEFGGGLQYF.

As to this clone: The sample carries other DNA sequences with the same CDR3. The rearrangement uses TRBV11-2 and TRBJ1-2; 11 nucleotides align to TRBD1. Trimming at V came to 3 bases and at J to 7 bases, leaving 1 base not matched to a gene. The CDR3 is made up of 13 amino acids. Germline assignment: CDR1 SGHAT and CDR2 FQNNGV. The CDR3, as DNA: TGTGCCAGCAGCTTGGACAGGGGGCGTGGCTACACCTTC. Translation: CASSLDRGRGYTF.

The rearrangement links TRBV7-9 to TRBJ1-1; D not certain. V was trimmed by 3 bases and J by 0 bases, leaving 11 bases between them. The germline gives CDR1 SEHNR, CDR2 FQNEAQ (reference sequence). The CDR3 spans 15 residues. The CDR3 spells CASSLLDGMNTEAFF. The CDR3 DNA sequence: TGTGCCAGCAGCTTGCTCGACGGAATGAACACTGAAGCTTTCTTT.

The chain employs TRBV11-2 and TRBJ1-2; D is unresolved. This CDR3 region has 13 residues. Per the germline V gene, CDR1 is SGHAT and CDR2 is FQNNGV. The V end was cut by 5 bases, the J end by 2 bases, with 9 bases between. CDR3 sequence: CASSPDGNYGYTF. The CDR3 bases are TGTGCCAGCAGCCCCGACGGAAACTATGGCTACACCTTC.

V usage is TRBV29-1 and J usage is TRBJ2-2; TRBD1 aligns across 12 bases. The ends lost 5 bases at V and 5 bases at J; junction bases unmatched: 9. The CDR3 has 16 amino acids. The germline gives CDR1 SQVTM, CDR2 ANQGSEA. The CDR3: CSVFLLGQGATGELFF. CDR3 in DNA: TGCAGCGTTTTTCTCCTGGGACAGGGGGCGACCGGGGAGCTGTTTTTT.

This clone was seen once. The chain uses TRBV10-1 and TRBJ2-1; 9 bases line up with TRBD1. J gave up 7 bases and V 6 bases, and 10 bases lay outside the gene matches. CDR3 size: 15 residues. Germline lookup yields CDR1 WNHNN and CDR2 SYGVQD (reference sequence). CDR3 coding DNA: TGCGCCAGCAGCGATCCGGGACAGGGTCTGAATGAGCAGTTCTTC. Amino acid sequence: CASSDPGQGLNEQFF.

This clone has a single count. The chain has TRBV21-1 and TRBJ2-7. TRBV21-1 is annotated as a pseudogene. The CDR3 contains 14 residues. CDR3 residues: CASSPSRPRSEQYF. CDR3 coding DNA: TGTGCCAGCAGCCCTTCAAGGCCGCGATCCGAGCAGTACTTC.

The V and J genes are TRBV25-1 and TRBJ2-2; no clear D. This CDR3 has 13 amino acids. Germline V gives CDR1 MGHDK, CDR2 SYGVNS. V shed 3 bases and J shed 4 bases, with 6 bases lying between them. CDR3 coding DNA: TGTGCCAGCAGTGAGGCCGCCACCGGGGAGCTGTTTTTT. Translating gives CASSEAATGELFF. The full variable domain, rest sourced from reference TRBV25-1 and TRBJ2-2, is EADIYQTPRYLVIGTGKKITLECSQTMGHDKMYWYQQDPGMELHLIHYSYGVNSTEKGDLSSESTVSRIRTEHFPLTLESARPSHTSQYLCASSEAATGELFFGEGSRLTVL.

The chain joins TRBV9 to TRBJ2-2; 9 bases are a match to TRBD1. The CDR3 is made up of 17 amino acids. Germline V gives CDR1 SGDLS, CDR2 YYNGEE. With V trimmed by 3 bases and J by 7 bases, 13 bases remained unmatched. The chain's CDR3 is CASSGDRVRSSFGELFF. The CDR3 DNA reads TGTGCCAGCAGCGGGGACAGGGTTAGAAGTTCCTTCGGGGAGCTGTTTTTT. The whole variable domain, remainder taken from reference TRBV9 and TRBJ2-2, is DSGVTQTPKHLITATGQRVTLRCSPRSGDLSVYWYQQSLDQGLQFLIQYYNGEERAKGNILERFSAQQFPDLHSELNLSSLELGDSALYFCASSGDRVRSSFGELFFGEGSRLTVL.

The chain has TRBV13 and TRBJ2-6, with D unclear. The CDR3 covers 16 residues. Between the trimmed V and J ends, which lost 2 bases and 1 base, there was a span of 9 bases. Germline V gene sequence: CDR1 PRHDT, CDR2 FYEKMQ (reference sequence). CDR3 residues: CASSLPSSSGANVLTF. CDR3 DNA: TGTGCCAGCAGCTTACCCTCCAGTTCTGGGGCCAACGTCCTGACTTTC. Drawing the rest from reference TRBV13 and TRBJ2-6, the complete variable domain is AAGVIQSPRHLIKEKRETATLKCYPIPRHDTVYWYQQGPGQDPQFLISFYEKMQSDKGSIPDRFSAQQFSDYHSELNMSSLELGDSALYFCASSLPSSSGANVLTFGAGSRLTVL.

V gene TRBV2 combines with J gene TRBJ1-6; D is unclear. Germline lookup yields CDR1 SNHLY and CDR2 FYNNEI. The CDR3 is 15 amino acids. V gave up 4 bases and J gave up 8 bases, with 15 bases separating them. CDR3 sequence reads: CASSAPAPIDSPLHF. In DNA form, the CDR3 reads TGTGCCAGCAGTGCCCCAGCTCCTATCGATTCACCCCTCCACTTT.

The CDR3 nucleotides read TGTGCCAGCTCACAGGCCACCGCCTACGAGCAGTACTTC. As protein: CASSQATAYEQYF. The chain carries TRBV18 and TRBJ2-7, with no clear D. V dropped 4 bases and J dropped 2 bases, with 9 bases sitting between them. CDR1 is KGHSH, CDR2 LQKENI, per germline. The CDR3 extends over 13 amino acids.

The rearrangement uses TRBV11-2 and TRBJ2-7; D is possibly TRBD1 (5 bases). Per the germline V gene, CDR1 is SGHAT and CDR2 is FQNNGV. The CDR3 spans 13 residues. The germline V and J ends were trimmed by 5 bases and 3 bases, with 11 bases remaining between them. This CDR3 is CASSPTGNYEQYF. In nucleotides, the CDR3 is TGTGCCAGCAGCCCTACAGGAAACTACGAGCAGTACTTC.

In its sample, this clone was seen a few times. The chain has TRBV28 and TRBJ2-7; 7 positions match TRBD1. Germline trimming cut 6 bases from V and 2 bases from J; bases unmatched to any gene: 10. The V gene's germline CDR1 is MDHEN and CDR2 SYDVKM. There are 15 residues in the CDR3. CDR3 residues: CASSRGTDPPYEQYF. CDR3 in DNA: TGTGCCAGCAGCCGTGGGACAGACCCTCCCTACGAGCAGTACTTC.

This sequence joins TRBV7-9 and TRBJ2-5; 10 positions match TRBD2. The CDR3 has 16 residues. Per the germline V gene, CDR1 is SEHNR and CDR2 is FQNEAQ (reference sequence). V lost 4 bases, J lost 5 bases, and 10 bases stayed unmatched. The DNA of the CDR3 is TGTGCCAGCAGCTACCGAGTTACTAGCGGGGCTGAGACCCAGTACTTC. Translated: CASSYRVTSGAETQYF.

The J gene is TRBJ2-5, the V gene TRBV18; no clear D gene. With 6 bases removed from V and 5 bases from J, the gap between germline ends came to 22 bases. Looked up from germline, CDR1 is KGHSH and CDR2 is LQKENI. The CDR3 runs to 16 residues. The CDR3 DNA sequence: TGTGCCAGCTCCAACAATGACCTTTCCGACGGGGAGACCCAGTACTTC. It is translated as CASSNNDLSDGETQYF.

This chain links TRBV15 with TRBJ2-5; 10 positions match TRBD2. This CDR3 comprises 17 residues. Germline CDR1 and CDR2: LNHNV and YYDKDF (reference sequence). With 2 bases clipped from V and 7 bases from J, the junction kept 13 bases outside the gene matches. Here the CDR3 DNA reads TGTGCCACCAGCAGACCCGTCCTGACTAGCGGGTACGGGACCCAGTACTTC. Its translation is CATSRPVLTSGYGTQYF.

This clone appeared a single time. V gene TRBV4-3 combines with J gene TRBJ1-2, with D maybe TRBD1 (6 bases). The CDR3 length is 17 residues. Trimming cost V 0 bases and J 1 base, with 15 bases left between them. Germline values: CDR1 LGHNA, CDR2 YSLEER. The CDR3 DNA reads as TGCGCCAGCAGCCAAGATAGGTCAGGGGCTTATAACTATGGCTACACCTTC. Encoded protein: CASSQDRSGAYNYGYTF.

This sequence joins TRBV19 and TRBJ1-2; no clear D gene. The CDR3 runs to 17 residues. Germline values: CDR1 LNHDA, CDR2 SQIVND (reference sequence). V was clipped by 3 bases and J by 4 bases, with 21 bases between them. The DNA of the CDR3 is TGTGCCAGTAGTATTGGCGGATCCAACCTACGATCCTATGGCTACACCTTC. Translated, it gives CASSIGGSNLRSYGYTF. The variable domain in full, with the rest retrieved from reference TRBV19 and TRBJ1-2, is DGGITQSPKYLFRKEGQNVTLSCEQNLNHDAMYWYRQDPGQGLRLIYYSQIVNDFQKGDIAEGYSVSREKKESFPLTVTSAQKNPTAFYLCASSIGGSNLRSYGYTFGSGTRLTVV.

V is TRBV2 and J is TRBJ2-5; TRBD2 aligns across 8 bases. CDR1 and CDR2 (germline): SNHLY, FYNNEI. The CDR3 extends over 14 amino acids. V shed 5 bases, J shed 1 base, and the junction held 3 bases outside the gene matches. CDR3 loop: CASSNLAGQETQYF. In DNA, the CDR3 is TGTGCCAGCAGTAACCTAGCGGGCCAAGAGACCCAGTACTTC.

This clone showed up many times. The chain uses TRBV7-9 and TRBJ1-2, with D maybe TRBD1 (5 bases). Trimming removed 5 bases at V and 8 bases at J, with 15 bases between. The CDR3 loop spans 13 amino acids. Germline CDR1 is SEHNR and CDR2 is FQNEAQ (reference sequence). DNA of the CDR3: TGTGCCAGCAGCCTCAGACACGAGGGGGGCTACACCTTC. Residues: CASSLRHEGGYTF.

The rearrangement joins TRBV19 to TRBJ1-2; 10 bases agree with TRBD1. With V trimmed by 4 bases and J by 8 bases, 10 bases remained unmatched. The CDR3 has 15 amino acids. Per the germline V gene, CDR1 is LNHDA and CDR2 is SQIVND (reference sequence). DNA for the CDR3: TGTGCCAGTAGTACCACGGGACAGGGGAGCCACGGCTACACCTTC. It encodes CASSTTGQGSHGYTF.